This T cell receptor beta chain is drawn from a study of cytomegalovirus exposure and HLA in healthy donors. Study results and caveats: Altogether, 170 or so TCR beta chains were recorded as cytomegalovirus-associated. Most TCRs appeared rarely, but some public TCRs recurred in many donors.

TCRdb keeps only in-frame clones here, not all; method: immunoSEQ multiplex PCR. The profile shows about 130,000 clones, about nine tenths of them singletons. About this clone: Its cognate antigen is unknown.

Input material: PBMCs. The sequence was collected from a man younger than 40 in good health and CMV-seronegative.

CDR3 sequence (DNA): TGTGCCAGCAGTTTATACCTGGGACAGGGGGGCTCTGGGGCCAACGTCCTGACTTTC. Its translation is CASSLYLGQGGSGANVLTF. The genes are TRBV28 and TRBJ2-6; 11 positions match TRBD1. The junction had 5 bases not matched to a gene; V was cut back by 1 base and J by 0 bases. Germline V gives CDR1 MDHEN, CDR2 SYDVKM. CDR3 size: 19 residues.